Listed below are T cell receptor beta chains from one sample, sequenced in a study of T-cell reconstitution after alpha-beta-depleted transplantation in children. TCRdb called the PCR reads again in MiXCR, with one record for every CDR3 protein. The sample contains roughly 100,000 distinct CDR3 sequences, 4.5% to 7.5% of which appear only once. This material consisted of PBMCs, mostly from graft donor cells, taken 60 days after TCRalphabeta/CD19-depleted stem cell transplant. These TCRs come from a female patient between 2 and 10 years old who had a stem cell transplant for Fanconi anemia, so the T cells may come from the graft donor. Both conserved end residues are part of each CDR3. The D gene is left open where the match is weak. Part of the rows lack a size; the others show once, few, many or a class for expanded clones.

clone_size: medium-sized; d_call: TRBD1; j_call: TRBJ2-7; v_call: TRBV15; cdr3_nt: TGTGCCACCAGCATCAACAGGGGGTCCTACGAGCAGTACTTC; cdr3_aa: CATSINRGSYEQYF
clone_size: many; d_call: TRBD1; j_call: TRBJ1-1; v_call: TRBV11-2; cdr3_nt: TGTGCCAGCAGCTTAGTGACAGGGGGTGGCACTGAAGCTTTCTTT; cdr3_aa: CASSLVTGGGTEAFF
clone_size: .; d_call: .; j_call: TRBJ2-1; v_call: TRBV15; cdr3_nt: TGTGCCACCAGCAGAGGGTCAGGTCGGTACAATGAGCAGTTCTTC; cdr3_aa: CATSRGSGRYNEQFF
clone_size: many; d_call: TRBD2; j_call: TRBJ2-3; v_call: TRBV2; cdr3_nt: TGTGCCAGCAACTATAGGACTAGCGGGGGAACAGATACGCAGTATTTT; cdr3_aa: CASNYRTSGGTDTQYF
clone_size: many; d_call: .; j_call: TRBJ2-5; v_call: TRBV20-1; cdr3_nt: TGCAGTGCTAGAAGGGACTTGCAAGAGACCCAGTACTTC; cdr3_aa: CSARRDLQETQYF
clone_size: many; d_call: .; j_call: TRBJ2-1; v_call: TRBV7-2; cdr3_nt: TGTGCCAGCAGCTTAGCTACCCGATACAATGAGCAGTTCTTC; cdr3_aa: CASSLATRYNEQFF
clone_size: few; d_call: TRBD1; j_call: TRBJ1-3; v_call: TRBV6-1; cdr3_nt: TGTGCCAGCAGTAAAGGACAGGGGGCGTTTGGAAACACCATATATTTT; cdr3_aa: CASSKGQGAFGNTIYF
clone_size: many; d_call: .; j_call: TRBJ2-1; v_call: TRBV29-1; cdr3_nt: TGCAGCGTTGGGAGGGGAGGCAATGAGCAGTTCTTC; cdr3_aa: CSVGRGGNEQFF
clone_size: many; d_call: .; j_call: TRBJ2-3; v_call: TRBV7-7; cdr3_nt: TGTGCCAGCAGCTTAGGCAGCCTAAGAGATACGCAGTATTTT; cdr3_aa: CASSLGSLRDTQYF
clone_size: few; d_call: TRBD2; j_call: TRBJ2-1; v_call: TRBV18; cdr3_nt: TGTGCCAGCTCACCGTTACCCCCTAGCGGGGTTCCCTCCAATGAGCAGTTCTTC; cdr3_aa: CASSPLPPSGVPSNEQFF
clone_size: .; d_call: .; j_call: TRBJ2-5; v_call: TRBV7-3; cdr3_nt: TGTGCCAGCAGCTTACTCCCCTCAAAAGGGAGTCCTCTTCAAGAGACCCAGTACTTC; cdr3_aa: CASSLLPSKGSPLQETQYF
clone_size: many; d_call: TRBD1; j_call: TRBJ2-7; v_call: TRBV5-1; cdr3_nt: TGCGCCAGCAGCGACCGGGACAGCTCCTACGAGCAGTACTTC; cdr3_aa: CASSDRDSSYEQYF
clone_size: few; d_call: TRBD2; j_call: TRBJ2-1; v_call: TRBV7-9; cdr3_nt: TGTGCCAGCAGCTTAGATTTCCTAGCGGGAGTCGAGCAGTTCTTC; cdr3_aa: CASSLDFLAGVEQFF
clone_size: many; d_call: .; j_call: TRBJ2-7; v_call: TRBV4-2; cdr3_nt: TGTGCCAGCAGCCAAGGGGCCTACGAGCAGTACTTC; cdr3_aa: CASSQGAYEQYF
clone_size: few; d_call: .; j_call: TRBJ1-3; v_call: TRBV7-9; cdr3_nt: TGTGCCAGCAGCCGGACCTTATCAGGAAACACCATATATTTT; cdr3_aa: CASSRTLSGNTIYF
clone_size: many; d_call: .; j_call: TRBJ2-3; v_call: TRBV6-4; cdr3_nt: TGTGCCAGCAGTGACACTTACACAGATACGCAGTATTTT; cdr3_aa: CASSDTYTDTQYF
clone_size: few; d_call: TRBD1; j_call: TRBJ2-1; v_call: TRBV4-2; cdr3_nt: TGTGCCAGCAGCCTCCAGGGGGCAGGGTTAGGGTTTGTGCAGTTCTTC; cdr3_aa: CASSLQGAGLGFVQFF
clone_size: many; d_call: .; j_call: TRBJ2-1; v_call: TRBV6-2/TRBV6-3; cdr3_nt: TGTGCCAGCAGTTACCGGGACGCAGACAATGAGCAGTTCTTC; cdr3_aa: CASSYRDADNEQFF
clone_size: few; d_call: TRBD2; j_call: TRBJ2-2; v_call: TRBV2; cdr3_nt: TGTGCCAGCAAGGCTAGCGGGCCCACCGGGGAGCTGTTTTTT; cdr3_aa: CASKASGPTGELFF
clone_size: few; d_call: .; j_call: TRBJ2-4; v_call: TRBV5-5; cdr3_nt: TGTGCCAGCAGCTCTACGTGGTTCGAAAACATTCAGTACTTC; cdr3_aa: CASSSTWFENIQYF
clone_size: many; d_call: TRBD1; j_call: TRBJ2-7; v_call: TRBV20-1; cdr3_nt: TGCAGTGCTAGACGGACAGGGGCCTACGAGCAGTACTTC; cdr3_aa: CSARRTGAYEQYF
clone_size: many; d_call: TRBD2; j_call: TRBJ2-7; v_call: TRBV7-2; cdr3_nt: TGTGCCAGCAGCCCCGGACTAGCGGGAATCTACGAGCAGTACTTC; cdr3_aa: CASSPGLAGIYEQYF
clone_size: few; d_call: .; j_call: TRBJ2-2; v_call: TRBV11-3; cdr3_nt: TGTGCCAGCAGCTTAATCGGGGCCGGGGGTACCGGGGAGCTGTTTTTT; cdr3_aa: CASSLIGAGGTGELFF
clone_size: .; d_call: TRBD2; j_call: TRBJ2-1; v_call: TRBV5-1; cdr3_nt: TGCGCCAGCAGCTTGGGGGGACTAGCGGGGGGGATGTACAATGAGCAGTTCTTC; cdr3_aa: CASSLGGLAGGMYNEQFF
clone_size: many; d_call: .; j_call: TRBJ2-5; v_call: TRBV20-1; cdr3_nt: TGCAGTGCTAAAGGGTGGGGGGCCGAAGAGACCCAGTACTTC; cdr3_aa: CSAKGWGAEETQYF
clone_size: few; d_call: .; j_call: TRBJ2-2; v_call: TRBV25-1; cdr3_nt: TGTGCCAGCAGTGAATATGGGACGGGTAGTACCGGGGAGCTGTTTTTT; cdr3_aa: CASSEYGTGSTGELFF
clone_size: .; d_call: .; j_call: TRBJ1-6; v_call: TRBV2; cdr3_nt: TGTGCCAGCAGTGAGTTCAGGTATTCACCCCTCCACTTT; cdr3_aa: CASSEFRYSPLHF
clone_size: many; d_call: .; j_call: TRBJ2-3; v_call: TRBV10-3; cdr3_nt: TGTGCCATCTGCCCGTCTAGCACAGATACGCAGTATTTT; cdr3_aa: CAICPSSTDTQYF
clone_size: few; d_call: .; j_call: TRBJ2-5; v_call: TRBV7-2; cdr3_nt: TGTGCCAGCACCACAACATTACAGCGTTGCCGGAGGACCCAGTACTTC; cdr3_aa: CASTTTLQRCRRTQYF
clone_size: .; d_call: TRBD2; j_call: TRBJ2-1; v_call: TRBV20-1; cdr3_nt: TGCAGCGGGACTAGCGGGAGTGACTACAATGAGCAGTTCTTC; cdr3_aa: CSGTSGSDYNEQFF
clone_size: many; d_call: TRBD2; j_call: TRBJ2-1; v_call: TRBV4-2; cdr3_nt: TGTGCCAGCAGCCAAGAACCCGGACTAGCGGGAGCTGAGCAGTTCTTC; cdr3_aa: CASSQEPGLAGAEQFF
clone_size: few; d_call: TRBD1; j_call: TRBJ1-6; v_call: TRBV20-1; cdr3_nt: TGCAGTGCTAGAATCGCGACAGGGGATAATTCACCCCTCCACTTT; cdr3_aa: CSARIATGDNSPLHF
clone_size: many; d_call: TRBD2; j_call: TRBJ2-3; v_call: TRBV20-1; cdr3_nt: TGCAGTGCTAGAGATTACGGGGGGACAGATACGCAGTATTTT; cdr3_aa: CSARDYGGTDTQYF
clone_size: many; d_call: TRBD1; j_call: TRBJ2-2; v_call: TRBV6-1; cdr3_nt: TGTGCCAGCCGAGGACAGGGCTACACCGGGGAGCTGTTTTTT; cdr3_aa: CASRGQGYTGELFF
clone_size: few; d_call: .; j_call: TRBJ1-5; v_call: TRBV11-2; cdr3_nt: TGTGCCAGCAGCTTAGAGGGAGGGACGGCGAGCAATCAGCCCCAGCATTTT; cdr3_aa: CASSLEGGTASNQPQHF
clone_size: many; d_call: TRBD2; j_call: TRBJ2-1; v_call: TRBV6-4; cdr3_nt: TGTGCCAGCAGTGACCGGGAGGGCGGGGAGCAGTTCTTC; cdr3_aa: CASSDREGGEQFF
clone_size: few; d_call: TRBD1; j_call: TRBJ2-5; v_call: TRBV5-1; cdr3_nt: TGCGCCAGCAGCTCCTCCGGGACAGCGCAAGAGACCCAGTACTTC; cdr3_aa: CASSSSGTAQETQYF
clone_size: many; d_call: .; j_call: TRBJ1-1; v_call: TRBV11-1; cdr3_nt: TGTGCCAGCAGTTTTCTTGGGTCGTTGATGACTGAAGCTTTCTTT; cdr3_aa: CASSFLGSLMTEAFF
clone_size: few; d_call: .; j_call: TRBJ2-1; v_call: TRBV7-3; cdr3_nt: TGTGCCAGCAGCCCCGGGACCCCGGGCTACAATGAGCAGTTCTTC; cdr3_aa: CASSPGTPGYNEQFF
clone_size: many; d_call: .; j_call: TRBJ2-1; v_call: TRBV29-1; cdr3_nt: TGCAGCGTTACCCACTTTGGCCCACCACTCAACAATGAGCAGTTCTTC; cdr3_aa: CSVTHFGPPLNNEQFF
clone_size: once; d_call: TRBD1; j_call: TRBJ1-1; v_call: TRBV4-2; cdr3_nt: TGTGCCAGCAGCCGACAGGGCCAGGGAAACACTGAAGCTTTCTTT; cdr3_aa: CASSRQGQGNTEAFF
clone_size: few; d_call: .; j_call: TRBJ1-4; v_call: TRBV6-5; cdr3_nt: TGTGCCAGCAGTTACTCGGGCACAAATGAAAAACTGTTTTTT; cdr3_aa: CASSYSGTNEKLFF
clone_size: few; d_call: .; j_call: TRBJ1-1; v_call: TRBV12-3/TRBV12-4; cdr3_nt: TGTGCCAGCAGTTTGACCGGGCCTGACACTGAAGCTTTCTTT; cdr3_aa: CASSLTGPDTEAFF
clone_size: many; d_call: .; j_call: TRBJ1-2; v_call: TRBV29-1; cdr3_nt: TGCAGCGTGGAGGCGAGGGACCTAAACTATGGCTACACCTTC; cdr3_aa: CSVEARDLNYGYTF
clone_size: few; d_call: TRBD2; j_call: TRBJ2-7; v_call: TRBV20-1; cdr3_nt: TGCAGTGCCATTACTAGCGGGAGAGGAGACTACGAGCAGTACTTC; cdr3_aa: CSAITSGRGDYEQYF
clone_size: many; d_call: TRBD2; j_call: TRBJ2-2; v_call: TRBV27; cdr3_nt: TGTGCCAGCAGTTTAGAAGCGGGGACCGGGGAGCTGTTTTTT; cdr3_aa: CASSLEAGTGELFF
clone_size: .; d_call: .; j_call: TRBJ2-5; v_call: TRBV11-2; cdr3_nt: TGTGCCAGCAGCCTAGTCCGGGCAGCTAACTTTTTACAAGAGACCCAGTACTTC; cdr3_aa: CASSLVRAANFLQETQYF
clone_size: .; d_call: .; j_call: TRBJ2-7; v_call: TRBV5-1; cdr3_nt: TGCGCCAGCTCCCGAGGGAGGTTTCCCTCCTACGAGCAGTACTTC; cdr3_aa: CASSRGRFPSYEQYF
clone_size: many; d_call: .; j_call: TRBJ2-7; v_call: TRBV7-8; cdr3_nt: TGTGCCAGCACTAGGATTACCTACGAGCAGTACTTC; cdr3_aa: CASTRITYEQYF
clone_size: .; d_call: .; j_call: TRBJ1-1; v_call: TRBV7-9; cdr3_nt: TGTGCCAGCAGCTCCTATCCCGGAGGGGTGGCGAACACTGAAGCTTTCTTT; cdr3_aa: CASSSYPGGVANTEAFF
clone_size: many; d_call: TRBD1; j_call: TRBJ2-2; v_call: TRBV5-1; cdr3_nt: TGCGCCAGCAGCCGGGGACAGCCGAACACCGGGGAGCTGTTTTTT; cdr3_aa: CASSRGQPNTGELFF
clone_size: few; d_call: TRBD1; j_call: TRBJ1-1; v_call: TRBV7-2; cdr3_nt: TGTGCCAGCAGCCCCCCCCCTGACAGGGGGCAGAATGAAGCTTTCTTT; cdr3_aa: CASSPPPDRGQNEAFF